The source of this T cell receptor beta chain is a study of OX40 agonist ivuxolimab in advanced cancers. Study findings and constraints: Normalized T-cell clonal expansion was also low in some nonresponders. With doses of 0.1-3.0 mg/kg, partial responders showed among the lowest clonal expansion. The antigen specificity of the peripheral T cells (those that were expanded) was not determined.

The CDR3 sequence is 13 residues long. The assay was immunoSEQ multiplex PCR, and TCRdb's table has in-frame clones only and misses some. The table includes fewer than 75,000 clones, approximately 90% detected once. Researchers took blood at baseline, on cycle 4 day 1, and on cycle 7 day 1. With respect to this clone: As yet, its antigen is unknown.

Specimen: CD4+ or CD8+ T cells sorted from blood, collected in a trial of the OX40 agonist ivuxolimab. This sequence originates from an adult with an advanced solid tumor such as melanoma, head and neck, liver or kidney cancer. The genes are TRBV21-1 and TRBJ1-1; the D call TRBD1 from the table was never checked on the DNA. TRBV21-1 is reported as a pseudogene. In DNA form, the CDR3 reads TGTGCCAGCCCCGAGACAGGCCCGCTGGAGGCTTTCTTT. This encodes CASPETGPLEAFF.